This is a list of T cell receptor beta chains from one sample in a study of blood T cell repertoires in COVID-19. Measured with immunoSEQ multiplex PCR; TCRdb has only the in-frame clones, and not every one. Here the sample spans about 110,000 clones, 65% to 75% being singletons. Sequenced material: peripheral blood. These receptors all stem from a man aged 80 or over with acute or convalescent COVID-19. Both conserved end residues are part of each CDR3.

TRBV6-4,TRBJ1-2,CARRQIYGYTF
TRBV27,TRBJ1-1,CASSSWGFGTEAFF
TRBV28,TRBJ1-6,CASRIPGYNSPLHF
TRBV29-1,TRBJ2-1,CSVGRLAGVNEQFF
TRBV5-6,TRBJ1-3,CASSSRGGLFGNTIYF
TRBV11-2,TRBJ2-1,CASSLLSPSASGSNEQFF
TRBV24-1,TRBJ1-6,CATQDRGLFSPLHF
TRBV24-1,TRBJ2-3,CATSDPGGEFTDTQYF
TRBV27,TRBJ2-5,CASSSSGETQYF
TRBV2,TRBJ1-4,CASRGGSPNEKLFF
TRBV19,TRBJ2-3,CASSRSGLSGDTQYF
TRBV4-2,TRBJ2-3,CASSHIDRGRSDTQYF
TRBV7-8,TRBJ1-5,CASSLVEGADQPQHF
TRBV5-8,TRBJ2-7,CASSHPYEQYF
TRBV7-3,TRBJ2-3,CASTVSDTQYF
TRBV15,TRBJ1-1,CATSRESGVWTEAFF
TRBV28,TRBJ2-7,CASSSPADGSYEQYF
TRBV15,TRBJ2-4,CATSRAGGRGLAKNIQYF
TRBV27,TRBJ2-7,CASSLRQRTSLATYEQYF
TRBV4-3,TRBJ2-2,CASSQETAGELFF
TRBV7-9,TRBJ1-4,CASSSSTGILEKLFF
TRBV10-3,TRBJ2-3,CAISGGATDTQYF
TRBV5-6,TRBJ1-2,CASSLAGTARPYGYTF
TRBV2,TRBJ2-1,CASGWSIHEQFF
TRBV4-1,TRBJ1-5,CASSQGRVTNQPQHF
TRBV4-2,TRBJ2-7,CASSQGSGKSGRIEQYF
TRBV28,TRBJ2-5,CASSSQETQYF
TRBV27,TRBJ1-6,CASSLYPPTGNSPLHF
TRBV2,TRBJ2-2,CASRTETGSTGELFF
TRBV20-1,TRBJ2-3,CSAPEGTRYF
TRBV6-1,TRBJ2-3,CASSADAGTTFVTDTQYF
TRBV19,TRBJ2-3,CASSISAETDTQYF
TRBV5-1,TRBJ2-1,CASSLQGVYNEQFF
TRBV7-2,TRBJ2-7,CASSSRTSGRYEQYF
TRBV30,TRBJ2-1,CAWKDGTGSSYNEQFF
TRBV7-2,TRBJ2-5,CASSLVGGAGGKETQYF
TRBV5-1,TRBJ2-5,CASSVGGFLETQYF
TRBV7-9,TRBJ1-5,CASSLTGGGNQPQHF
TRBV7-2,TRBJ2-5,CASSLMVRETQYF
TRBV11-2,TRBJ2-3,CASSLVGSSGRPYTQYF
TRBV9,TRBJ1-3,CASSVATRDTIYF
TRBV19,TRBJ2-2,CASSIVSGRAAGELFF
TRBV24-1,TRBJ2-3,CATSGQPGLAGPSTDTQYF
TRBV6-5,TRBJ2-1,CASSSLHEQFF
TRBV27,TRBJ1-2,CASSLSGDFGYGYTF
TRBV7-9,TRBJ2-5,CASSLTGLRETQYF
TRBV5-4,TRBJ1-5,CASSYRGSNQPQHF
TRBV19,TRBJ2-5,CASSQAGGPRETQYF
TRBV9,TRBJ2-5,CASSPDSRKETQYF
TRBV19,TRBJ1-5,CASRGQGDEPQHF
TRBV10-2,TRBJ2-1,CASSLLFPGTSGNEQFF
TRBV11-2,TRBJ2-4,CASSPGLAGGPEAIQYF
TRBV6-5,TRBJ2-1,CASSPSGSYNEQFF
TRBV25-1,TRBJ2-5,CASSASPGTGLETQYF
TRBV5-6,TRBJ2-4,CASSARGLAKNIQYF
TRBV30,TRBJ2-7,CAWRRPGLTYEQYF
TRBV6-6,TRBJ2-7,CASNIQGLPSSYEQYF
TRBV24-1,TRBJ2-3,CATSDNGRGTDTQYF
TRBV6-5,TRBJ2-3,CASSSWEAGGHDTQYF
TRBV29-1,TRBJ2-3,CSVRPTNTQYF